A selection of T cell receptor beta chains follows, all from one sample in a study of naive and memory T cell subsets. TCRdb reprocessed the UMI-ligation and nested PCR reads via MiXCR and lists one record per CDR3 protein. The table lists some 110,000 distinct CDR3 sequences, about 15% of them singletons. What was sequenced was naive CD8+ T cells from blood. These receptors all stem from a human donor in good health. The CDR3 runs from the conserved cysteine through the conserved F or W. Each record gives: clone size, D gene, J gene, V gene, CDR3 protein, CDR3 DNA. A D gene is named only where the DNA matches it firmly. Only some rows state a clone size, as once, few, many or a class for expanded clones.

>many|.|TRBJ2-2|TRBV29-1
CSAPGNTGELFF
TGCAGCGCTCCGGGGAACACCGGGGAGCTGTTTTTT
>few|.|TRBJ1-3|TRBV4-3
CASSRGQGIGNTIYF
TGCGCCAGCAGCCGGGGCCAGGGAATTGGAAACACCATATATTTT
>many|.|TRBJ1-5|TRBV7-9
CASSYGPLNQPQHF
TGTGCCAGCAGCTATGGGCCTCTCAATCAGCCCCAGCATTTT
>.|.|TRBJ1-6|TRBV6-1
CASSENWGGNGNSPLHF
TGTGCCAGCAGTGAAAACTGGGGAGGGAACGGTAATTCACCCCTCCACTTT
>many|.|TRBJ2-1|TRBV12-3/TRBV12-4
CASRTTGRNYNEQFF
TGTGCCAGCAGGACGACAGGACGAAACTACAATGAGCAGTTCTTC
>.|TRBD2|TRBJ2-1|TRBV9
CASSDPGTSGGGAYNEQFF
TGTGCCAGCAGCGACCCCGGGACTAGCGGGGGGGGGGCCTACAATGAGCAGTTCTTC
>.|.|TRBJ2-7|TRBV10-3
CAIQGADEQYF
TGTGCCATTCAGGGAGCCGACGAGCAGTACTTC
>.|.|TRBJ2-2|TRBV21-1
CASSKGAELNTGELFF
TGTGCCAGCAGCAAAGGGGCGGAGTTGAACACCGGGGAGCTGTTTTTT
>.|TRBD2|TRBJ2-3|TRBV19
CATNQIYAGGDTQYF
TGTGCCACCAACCAGATATACGCGGGAGGAGATACGCAGTATTTT
>few|TRBD1|TRBJ2-7|TRBV20-1
CSARAGTGRFYEQYF
TGCAGTGCTAGGGCCGGGACAGGGAGGTTCTACGAGCAGTACTTC
>.|.|TRBJ2-1|TRBV29-1
CSVEGLLTNNEQFF
TGCAGCGTTGAGGGACTCCTGACTAACAATGAGCAGTTCTTC
>many|TRBD1|TRBJ2-1|TRBV7-8
CASTGTGYNEQFF
TGTGCCAGCACTGGGACAGGTTACAATGAGCAGTTCTTC
>many|TRBD2|TRBJ2-4|TRBV27
CASSQAGGDGGAKNIQYF
TGTGCCAGCAGTCAAGCGGGAGGTGACGGAGGGGCCAAAAACATTCAGTACTTC
>few|.|TRBJ2-1|TRBV12-3/TRBV12-4
CASKYGTYNEQFF
TGTGCCAGCAAATACGGGACGTACAATGAGCAGTTCTTC
>few|.|TRBJ2-5|TRBV7-9
CASSLYLGYMVGETQYF
TGTGCCAGCAGCCTTTACCTGGGGTATATGGTCGGAGAGACCCAGTACTTC
>many|.|TRBJ2-1|TRBV7-3
CASSPPGSYNEQFF
TGTGCCAGCAGCCCGCCTGGGTCCTACAATGAGCAGTTCTTC
>many|TRBD1|TRBJ2-1|TRBV2
CASSEELGQGLYEQFF
TGTGCCAGCAGTGAAGAGTTAGGACAGGGTCTATATGAGCAGTTCTTC
>.|TRBD1|TRBJ1-5|TRBV7-9
CASSSGQADQPQHF
TGTGCCAGCAGCTCCGGACAGGCTGATCAGCCCCAGCATTTT
>many|.|TRBJ2-1|TRBV7-9
CASSLDREHEQFF
TGTGCCAGCAGCTTAGACAGGGAACATGAGCAGTTCTTC
>.|.|TRBJ2-7|TRBV7-9
CASSFGQGTSYEQYF
TGTGCCAGCAGCTTCGGCCAGGGGACCTCCTACGAGCAGTACTTC
>.|.|TRBJ1-4|TRBV20-1
CSAREIGTDEKLFF
TGCAGTGCTAGAGAGATAGGGACGGATGAAAAACTGTTTTTT
>.|TRBD1|TRBJ1-2|TRBV12-3/TRBV12-4
CASSHPGQGKNGYTF
TGTGCCAGCAGTCACCCCGGACAGGGAAAAAATGGCTACACCTTC
>many|.|TRBJ2-7|TRBV21-1
CASSNRTSGYYEQYF
TGTGCCAGCAGCAACCGGACTAGCGGGTACTACGAGCAGTACTTC
>.|TRBD2|TRBJ2-3|TRBV28
CASSFLAGGPGTDTQYF
TGTGCCAGCAGTTTCCTCGCGGGGGGGCCGGGGACAGATACGCAGTATTTT
>.|.|TRBJ2-2|TRBV13
CASSLTGTSVTGELFF
TGTGCCAGCAGCTTGACCGGGACTTCGGTCACCGGGGAGCTGTTTTTT
>few|.|TRBJ2-6|TRBV14
CASSLPRPNVLTF
TGTGCCAGCAGCCTCCCTCGGCCCAACGTCCTGACTTTC
>many|.|TRBJ1-1|TRBV19
CASSISPLEGAFF
TGTGCCAGTAGTATATCCCCTTTAGAGGGAGCTTTCTTT
>.|.|TRBJ2-7|TRBV4-3
CASSPGPDYEQYF
TGCGCCAGCAGCCCGGGACCGGACTACGAGCAGTACTTC
>many|.|TRBJ2-7|TRBV29-1
CSARLGDIYEQYF
TGCAGCGCCCGACTCGGGGACATCTACGAGCAGTACTTC
>few|.|TRBJ2-7|TRBV6-2/TRBV6-3
CASSSVFYEQYF
TGTGCCAGCAGTTCGGTCTTCTACGAGCAGTACTTC
>many|TRBD2|TRBJ2-7|TRBV19
CASTSTSGGGQQYF
TGTGCCAGTACAAGTACTAGCGGAGGCGGGCAGCAGTACTTC
>few|TRBD2|TRBJ2-1|TRBV4-3
CASSQDWDYNSYNEQFF
TGCGCCAGCAGCCAAGATTGGGACTACAACTCCTACAATGAGCAGTTCTTC
>.|.|TRBJ2-3|TRBV12-3/TRBV12-4
CASSPPDSGPDTQYF
TGTGCCAGCAGTCCCCCCGACAGCGGGCCAGATACGCAGTATTTT
>.|.|TRBJ1-4|TRBV29-1
CSVKGWSNEKLFF
TGCAGCGTTAAGGGATGGTCTAATGAAAAACTGTTTTTT
>.|.|TRBJ2-7|TRBV3-1
CASSMWSDSPHEQYF
TGTGCCAGCAGCATGTGGAGTGACAGTCCCCACGAGCAGTACTTC
>few|.|TRBJ1-1|TRBV28
CASSYPGSSITEAFF
TGTGCCAGCAGTTATCCCGGGAGTAGTATAACTGAAGCTTTCTTT
>.|.|TRBJ2-1|TRBV12-3/TRBV12-4
CASSLDSKGNNEQFF
TGTGCCAGCAGTTTGGACAGCAAAGGTAACAATGAGCAGTTCTTC
>.|.|TRBJ2-7|TRBV10-3
CAISARLEDYEQYF
TGTGCCATCAGTGCGAGATTGGAGGACTACGAGCAGTACTTC
>.|.|TRBJ1-2|TRBV12-3/TRBV12-4
CASSFGEIHTF
TGTGCCAGCAGTTTTGGGGAGATCCACACCTTC
>.|.|TRBJ1-2|TRBV13
CASSSSQEYGYTF
TGTGCCAGCAGCTCTTCTCAGGAATATGGCTACACCTTC
>few|TRBD2|TRBJ2-3|TRBV7-6
CASSLGSGGSTTQYF
TGTGCCAGCAGCTTAGGCAGCGGGGGGTCTACTACGCAGTATTTT
>few|TRBD2|TRBJ2-1|TRBV9
CASSVSIWTSGTNEQFF
TGTGCCAGCAGCGTGAGTATTTGGACTAGCGGTACCAATGAGCAGTTCTTC
>.|.|TRBJ2-7|TRBV28
CASSPHNDAYEQYF
TGTGCCAGCAGCCCTCACAATGATGCCTACGAGCAGTACTTC
>few|.|TRBJ2-3|TRBV29-1
CSVEWDFTDTQYF
TGCAGCGTTGAGTGGGACTTCACAGATACGCAGTATTTT
>.|.|TRBJ2-5|TRBV9
CASSPTRTSAETQYF
TGTGCCAGCAGCCCTACTCGGACGTCAGCAGAGACCCAGTACTTC
>few|.|TRBJ2-5|TRBV3-1
CASSQDLNRQETQYF
TGTGCCAGCAGCCAAGATTTAAACAGGCAAGAGACCCAGTACTTC
>few|.|TRBJ2-4|TRBV11-2
CASSLVLVQGAKNIQYF
TGTGCCAGCAGCTTAGTGCTCGTTCAGGGTGCCAAAAACATTCAGTACTTC
>many|.|TRBJ2-3|TRBV29-1
CSYCQGTRTDTQYF
TGCAGTTACTGCCAGGGGACCCGCACAGATACGCAGTATTTT
>many|TRBD1|TRBJ2-7|TRBV25-1
CASSAGTGNYEQYF
TGTGCCAGCAGTGCCGGGACAGGGAACTACGAGCAGTACTTC
>few|.|TRBJ2-1|TRBV7-2
CASSFQGLPGEFF
TGTGCCAGCAGCTTCCAGGGTCTTCCTGGGGAGTTCTTC